This TCR beta chain was captured by sequencing in a study of Ad26.COV2.S vaccination and SARS-CoV-2 variants. Study-wide context: Once or twice, 56 days apart, Ad26.COV2.S was delivered intramuscularly. General observations from the study: Placebo and vaccine recipients had non-spike TCR breadth that was similar.

Treatment indicated: around 19 received Ad26.COV2.S at low or high dose, single or two shots; about 5 received placebo; per-sample allocation not given. Each sample was drawn 63 days after the first injection (of vaccine or placebo). Based in Boston, the donor was an adult of 18-55 years. Some clones are missing from TCRdb's copy, which holds only in-frame ones; the method was immunoSEQ multiplex PCR. The sample lists 300,000 to 400,000 clones, 88% occurring once. This clone was observed many times. What it binds is unknown. Germline values: CDR1 SEHNR, CDR2 FQNEAQ (reference sequence). V was pared by 5 bases and J by 4 bases, with 10 bases of the junction left unmatched. There are 16 residues in the CDR3.

The source of this sequence is a person between 18 and 65 years old who received the Ad26.COV2.S COVID-19 vaccine or a placebo. This material consisted of peripheral blood, taken in a trial of Ad26.COV2.S vaccine versus placebo. The chain employs TRBV7-9 and TRBJ2-7; TRBD2 matches 11 bases. CDR3 residues: CASSLTKGLAVYEQYF. The CDR3 DNA follows: TGTGCCAGCAGCCTTACGAAGGGACTAGCGGTATACGAGCAGTACTTC.